This T cell receptor (beta chain) was sequenced in a study of beta chain features in type 1 diabetes. Study results and limitations: Equally in patients and controls, shorter templates might have been favored by PCR.

Germline V gives CDR1 LNHDA, CDR2 SQIVND (reference sequence). This CDR3 has 16 residues. V was clipped by 5 bases and J by 3 bases, with 16 bases between them. Investigators reverse transcribed all isolated RNA, so they sequenced expressed TCRB transcripts. The table came from immunoSEQ multiplex PCR; TCRdb's copy has only in-frame clones and leaves some out. The data show about 620,000 clones, roughly 16% seen once. Concerning this clone itself: Its matching antigen is unknown.

This receptor was obtained from a man aged 18 to 30 in good health. The sequencing sample was made of naive CD4+ T cells from blood. The rearrangement links TRBV19 to TRBJ2-2; possibly TRBD1 for D (5 bases). CDR3 in amino acids: CASSPVTRGYTGELFF. DNA of the CDR3: TGTGCCAGTAGTCCCGTGACAAGGGGTTACACCGGGGAGCTGTTTTTT.